This T cell receptor beta chain derives from a study of T-cell reconstitution after alpha-beta-depleted transplantation in children. This clonotype was recorded many times. Unique molecular identifiers featured in how the TCRbeta library was prepared. Each CDR3 protein gets one entry after TCRdb re-called the PCR reads with MiXCR. The sample includes over 150,000 distinct CDR3 sequences, 14% to 15% of them seen just once. V was trimmed by 1 base and J by 2 bases, leaving 9 bases between them. Germline V lookup: CDR1 SGHKS, CDR2 YYEKEE (reference sequence). CDR3 length: 15 residues. The receptor was isolated from a human donor who donated a stem cell graft to a child with acute lymphoblastic leukemia. The source was PBMCs from the stem cell graft donor, collected from the stem cell graft. V gene TRBV5-5 combines with J gene TRBJ2-2; D might be TRBD1 (5 bases). The CDR3 coding sequence is TGTGCCAGCAGCTTGACAGGATTCAACACCGGGGAGCTGTTTTTT. Translation gives CASSLTGFNTGELFF.